This TCR beta chain was retrieved from a study of blood T cell repertoires in COVID-19. About the research overall: In each case, the material was cDNA or gDNA derived from T cells, B-cell-depleted T cells, or PBMCs.

In the original processing: Using reference gene primer amplification, nucleated cell counts were estimated. The repertoire was sequenced with immunoSEQ multiplex PCR; TCRdb's copy has only in-frame clones and lacks some. V and J calls and clone size are copied from that table; D and trimming were computed from the DNA. The sample carries more than 300,000 clones, approximately 90% recorded once. Only one count was recorded for this clone. Per germline, CDR1 SEHNR and CDR2 FQNEAQ (reference sequence). This CDR3 region has 17 residues. Trimming took off 1 base at V and 6 bases at J, with 16 bases between the two ends.

The source of this sequence is a woman aged 40 to 49 who had been exposed to COVID-19. The sample was PBMCs or T cells enriched from blood (not recorded which). The chain recombines TRBV7-9 with TRBJ1-6; D gene unclear. CDR3 region: CASSLGSSPPGNSPLHF. For the CDR3, the DNA is TGTGCCAGCAGCTTAGGATCGAGTCCACCAGGTAATTCACCCCTCCACTTT.